This is a list of T cell receptor beta chains from one sample in a study of blood T cell repertoires in COVID-19. Clones were sequenced by immunoSEQ multiplex PCR, and TCRdb holds only the in-frame ones, with some missing. The sample holds roughly 170,000 clones, 84% seen once. The sample comprised peripheral blood. The receptors were gathered from a man in his forties or fifties who had recovered from COVID-19. The CDR3 runs from the conserved cysteine through the conserved F or W. D genes are given only for firm matches. Where a row states a size, it is once, few, many or the class of an expanded clone; other rows omit it.

v_call,clone_size,d_call,j_call,cdr3_aa,cdr3_nt
TRBV11-3,NA,NA,TRBJ1-1,CASSPNPRDTEAFF,TGTGCCAGCAGCCCAAACCCTCGGGACACTGAAGCTTTCTTT
TRBV2,few,NA,TRBJ1-6,CASKEQGFGYNSPLHF,TGTGCCAGCAAAGAGCAGGGGTTCGGATATAATTCACCCCTCCACTTT
TRBV11-2,NA,NA,TRBJ2-3,CASSLSLAQYF,TGTGCCAGCAGCTTGAGCCTTGCGCAGTATTTT
TRBV5-4,NA,NA,TRBJ2-3,CASSLAADTQYF,TGTGCCAGCAGCTTGGCCGCAGATACGCAGTATTTT
TRBV9,NA,NA,TRBJ2-2,CASSVGLATVFYNTGELFF,TGTGCCAGCAGCGTAGGACTGGCGACAGTCTTTTATAACACCGGGGAGCTGTTTTTT
TRBV9,NA,TRBD2,TRBJ2-5,CASSPPSGRETQYF,TGTGCCAGCAGCCCCCCTAGCGGACGGGAGACCCAGTACTTC
TRBV11-2,NA,NA,TRBJ2-5,CASSLGPGLKETQYF,TGTGCCAGCAGCTTAGGCCCGGGACTGAAAGAGACCCAGTACTTC
TRBV12-5,NA,TRBD1,TRBJ1-5,CASGLVYPGGINQPQHF,TGTGCTAGTGGTTTGGTATACCCAGGGGGGATCAATCAGCCCCAGCATTTT
TRBV4-1,NA,TRBD1,TRBJ1-4,CASSRGQSNEKLFF,TGCGCCAGCAGCCGGGGACAGTCAAATGAAAAACTGTTTTTT
TRBV10-1,NA,TRBD2,TRBJ2-3,CASRPGLAGITDTQYF,TGCGCCAGCCGCCCCGGACTAGCGGGAATCACAGATACGCAGTATTTT
TRBV27,NA,NA,TRBJ1-5,CASSPRAGEYQPQHF,TGTGCCAGCAGTCCCCGAGCAGGGGAGTATCAGCCCCAGCATTTT
TRBV11-3,NA,TRBD1,TRBJ1-5,CATSQGVGQPQHF,TGTGCCACCTCGCAGGGGGTAGGTCAGCCCCAGCATTTT
TRBV6-5,NA,NA,TRBJ2-1,CASSPTPLVDNEQFF,TGTGCCAGCAGTCCTACCCCCCTGGTGGACAATGAGCAGTTCTTC
TRBV19,many,NA,TRBJ2-7,CASSIGAGTYEQYF,TGTGCCAGTAGTATAGGGGCAGGGACCTACGAGCAGTACTTC
TRBV4-1,NA,TRBD2,TRBJ2-7,CASSQDKASGRTEQYF,TGCGCCAGCAGCCAAGATAAAGCTAGCGGGAGAACGGAGCAGTACTTC
TRBV6-5,once,TRBD2,TRBJ2-7,CASSSPRLAGENEQYF,TGTGCCAGCAGTTCCCCGAGACTAGCGGGGGAAAACGAGCAGTACTTC
TRBV5-5,NA,TRBD1,TRBJ1-3,CASSFNRGYTSGNTIYF,TGTGCCAGCAGCTTTAACAGGGGATATACCTCTGGAAACACCATATATTTT
TRBV7-3,NA,NA,TRBJ1-1,CASSSGPPGVRITAEAFF,TGTGCCAGCAGCTCCGGCCCACCAGGTGTACGCATTACGGCTGAAGCTTTCTTT
TRBV11-3,NA,NA,TRBJ1-1,CASSGGATEAFF,TGTGCCAGCAGCGGCGGAGCAACTGAAGCTTTCTTT
TRBV18,NA,NA,TRBJ1-1,CASSPEGGTEAFF,TGTGCCAGCTCACCAGAGGGCGGCACTGAAGCTTTCTTT
TRBV4-2,few,TRBD2,TRBJ2-1,CASSQEESSGGAREQFF,TGTGCCAGCAGCCAAGAGGAATCTAGCGGGGGGGCACGGGAGCAGTTCTTC
TRBV12-5,NA,TRBD1,TRBJ1-2,CASGFAGTGIGYTF,TGTGCTAGTGGGTTCGCCGGGACAGGGATTGGCTACACCTTC
TRBV18,NA,NA,TRBJ2-7,CASSPGAGHPYEQYF,TGTGCCAGCTCACCAGGGGCAGGGCACCCCTACGAGCAGTACTTC
TRBV20-1,NA,TRBD2,TRBJ2-3,CSASSVGLAEGTDTQYF,TGCAGTGCCAGTTCCGTGGGGCTAGCGGAAGGCACAGATACGCAGTATTTT
TRBV28,NA,TRBD2,TRBJ2-3,CASSILPRAGDTDTQYF,TGTGCCAGCAGTATTCTTCCTAGGGCGGGAGACACAGATACGCAGTATTTT
TRBV19,NA,TRBD2,TRBJ2-3,CASSTTLAGESDTQYF,TGTGCCAGTAGTACGACACTAGCGGGAGAGTCGGATACGCAGTATTTT
TRBV3-1/TRBV3-2,NA,NA,TRBJ1-4,CASSQVGSGEKLFF,TGTGCCAGCAGCCAAGTGGGCTCTGGTGAAAAACTGTTTTTT
TRBV4-3,NA,NA,TRBJ2-3,CASSQGGDSTDTQYF,TGCGCCAGCAGCCAAGGGGGCGACAGCACAGATACGCAGTATTTT
TRBV19,NA,NA,TRBJ1-1,CASKSMGQSNTEAFF,TGTGCCAGTAAAAGCATGGGACAATCGAACACTGAAGCTTTCTTT
TRBV6-1,NA,TRBD1,TRBJ2-1,CASSDFVGQGNNEQFF,TGTGCCAGCAGTGACTTTGTTGGACAGGGAAACAATGAGCAGTTCTTC
TRBV2,NA,TRBD1,TRBJ2-7,CASGEDRGPQLYEQYF,TGTGCCTCGGGAGAGGACAGGGGGCCCCAGCTCTACGAGCAGTACTTC
TRBV5-4,NA,NA,TRBJ1-6,CASSFQRNSPLHF,TGTGCCAGCAGCTTTCAACGGAATTCACCCCTCCACTTT
TRBV6-5,NA,NA,TRBJ1-1,CASTLQGSTEAFF,TGTGCCAGCACCCTCCAGGGGAGTACTGAAGCTTTCTTT
TRBV6-2/TRBV6-3,NA,NA,TRBJ2-2,CASSLGSYTGELFF,TGTGCCAGCAGTTTGGGCTCCTACACCGGGGAGCTGTTTTTT
TRBV19,NA,TRBD2,TRBJ2-3,CASSKLAGGTQYF,TGTGCCAGTAGTAAACTAGCGGGGGGTACGCAGTATTTT
TRBV6-5,NA,TRBD1,TRBJ1-2,CASSTPQGAYGYTF,TGTGCCAGCAGTACCCCACAGGGGGCTTACGGCTACACCTTC
TRBV19,once,NA,TRBJ2-5,CASKQGGSGPDETQYF,TGTGCCTCGAAACAGGGCGGGAGCGGCCCTGATGAGACCCAGTACTTC
TRBV2,NA,TRBD2,TRBJ2-5,CASVLAGGAVGTQYF,TGTGCCAGCGTACTAGCGGGAGGGGCCGTGGGGACCCAGTACTTC
TRBV6-5,few,NA,TRBJ1-6,CASRGIGDSPLHF,TGTGCCAGCAGGGGGATCGGGGATTCACCCCTCCACTTT
TRBV10-3,few,NA,TRBJ2-3,CAIRAGQRGTDTQYF,TGTGCCATCAGGGCGGGGCAGAGGGGCACAGATACGCAGTATTTT
TRBV4-1,NA,NA,TRBJ2-1,CASSQDSGVDYNEQFF,TGCGCCAGCAGCCAAGACTCAGGGGTAGACTACAATGAGCAGTTCTTC
TRBV19,NA,TRBD1,TRBJ1-6,CASKGTGGSPLHF,TGTGCCAGTAAAGGGACAGGGGGTTCACCCCTCCACTTT
TRBV18,few,NA,TRBJ2-5,CASSPPPGDRYQETQYF,TGTGCCAGCTCACCACCGCCGGGAGACCGGTACCAAGAGACCCAGTACTTC
TRBV5-1,once,NA,TRBJ1-2,CASSLEGGRGMGYTF,TGCGCCAGCAGCTTGGAGGGCGGTCGGGGAATGGGCTACACCTTC
TRBV29-1,few,TRBD2,TRBJ2-1,CSVVPGGNEQFF,TGCAGCGTTGTTCCGGGGGGGAATGAGCAGTTCTTC
TRBV18,few,NA,TRBJ2-1,CASSRGTKSNNEQFF,TGTGCCAGCTCACGGGGGACAAAATCGAACAATGAGCAGTTCTTC
TRBV2,NA,TRBD1,TRBJ1-6,CASSGDSVYNSPLHF,TGTGCCAGCAGTGGGGACAGCGTCTATAATTCACCCCTCCACTTT
TRBV6-5,few,TRBD1,TRBJ1-1,CASRTGQQNTEAFF,TGTGCCAGCAGGACGGGACAGCAGAACACTGAAGCTTTCTTT
TRBV2,NA,TRBD1,TRBJ1-6,CASSYTGTGNSPLHF,TGTGCCAGCAGTTACACCGGGACAGGGAATTCACCCCTCCACTTT
TRBV9,NA,NA,TRBJ1-6,CASSEGRVTKPLHF,TGTGCCAGCAGCGAGGGGAGGGTTACAAAACCCCTCCACTTT
TRBV6-2/TRBV6-3,NA,TRBD2,TRBJ2-3,CASSYRPASGGDTQYF,TGTGCCAGCAGTTACCGCCCCGCTAGCGGGGGTGATACGCAGTATTTT
TRBV4-2,NA,TRBD2,TRBJ2-1,CASSLTSEPYNEQFF,TGTGCCAGCAGCCTTACTAGCGAACCCTACAATGAGCAGTTCTTC
TRBV7-2,NA,NA,TRBJ2-2,CASSTRRNTGELFF,TGTGCCAGCAGCACCCGGAGAAACACCGGGGAGCTGTTTTTT
TRBV28,once,TRBD1,TRBJ2-7,CAAGDSPYEQYF,TGTGCCGCCGGGGACAGTCCCTACGAGCAGTACTTC